This T cell receptor (beta chain) was sequenced during a study of spatial heterogeneity in lung cancer. Study-wide context: The study observed each unique TCR and UMI combination more than ten times on average in raw reads.

This clonotype has at least ten counts. This CDR3 has 16 residues. Germline V gene data show CDR1 as LGHNT and CDR2 as FRNRAP. Deletions cut 1 base from V and 6 bases from J, with 19 bases between. TCRdb re-analysed the 5' RACE reads in MiXCR, keeping a single row per CDR3 protein. Here the sample spans about 35,000 distinct CDR3 sequences, 3.1% being singletons. Time point indicated: sample taken at primary tumor resection. In each case, whole RNA from tumor, nontumor lung or frozen PBMC was sequenced unsorted. This specimen was normal lung tissue next to the tumor, taken at surgery. The V gene is TRBV12-5, the J gene TRBJ2-7; D may correspond to TRBD1 or TRBD2 (5 bases each). The clonotype was recovered from a male donor with early-stage non-small cell lung cancer. For the CDR3, the DNA is TGTGCTAGTGGTTTGGCCCGAGCCGGGGCCGCCCTCGAGCAGTACTTC. This translates into CASGLARAGAALEQYF.